Below are 10 T cell receptor beta chains sequenced from a single sample in a study of CD8 T cells in ankylosing spondylitis. TCRdb re-derived calls from the 5' RACE reads in MiXCR, one entry per CDR3 protein. The repertoire holds 200,000 to 250,000 distinct CDR3 sequences, with approximately 10% as singletons. The sequenced material came from blood, either unsorted or a sorted T cell fraction (not recorded which). These receptors came from a male donor with ankylosing spondylitis or in good health (not recorded which).

The CDR3 region is CASSTGTETQYF. The CDR3 DNA is TGCGCCAGCAGTACAGGTACCGAGACCCAGTACTTC. The gene calls are TRBV5-1 and TRBJ2-5; TRBD1 might be the D (5 bases). CDR1 SGHRS and CDR2 YFSETQ come from the germline V gene. V shed 5 bases and J shed 5 bases, with 10 bases lying between them. There are 12 residues in the CDR3.

The sample holds many counts of this clonotype. V is TRBV20-1 and J is TRBJ2-1, with TRBD2 identical over 11 bases. Per germline, CDR1 DFQATT and CDR2 SNEGSKA (reference sequence). CDR3 length equals 13 residues. Trimming at V came to 7 bases and at J to 10 bases, leaving 9 bases not matched to a gene. For the CDR3, the DNA is TGCAGTGTTCCTAGCGGGGGGATAGAAGAGCAGTTCTTC. Translation gives CSVPSGGIEEQFF.

The chain carries TRBV15 and TRBJ2-5; 8 nucleotides agree with TRBD2. The CDR3 is made up of 18 amino acids. The V segment lost 2 bases and the J segment 1 base; nucleotides outside the gene matches: 12. Germline CDR1 and CDR2: LNHNV and YYDKDF (reference sequence). The CDR3 DNA reads as TGTGCCACCAGCAGAAGATTCGGGGGGGGTCCCTTCCAAGAGACCCAGTACTTC. This encodes CATSRRFGGGPFQETQYF.

This clonotype was seen many times. J is TRBJ1-3 and V is TRBV11-2; TRBD1 matches at 9 bases. V lost 0 bases and J lost 0; bases outside the gene matches: 6. Per germline, CDR1 SGHAT and CDR2 FQNNGV. This CDR3 region has 18 residues. The CDR3 loop reads CASSLELQGAISGNTIYF. As DNA, the CDR3 is TGTGCCAGCAGCTTAGAGCTACAGGGGGCTATCTCTGGAAACACCATATATTTT.

In regard to this clonotype: A much larger clone sits a single nucleotide away, making a read error possible. The chain couples TRBV3-1 to TRBJ2-2; possibly TRBD2 for D (5 bases). Germline lookup yields CDR1 LGHDT and CDR2 YNNKEL (reference sequence). The length of the CDR3 is 15 residues. The CDR3 nucleotides read TGTGCCAGCAGCCCTGACACTTCGAACACCGGGGAGCTGCTTTTT. As protein: CASSPDTSNTGELLF.

This clonotype came up many times. The V and J genes are TRBV5-8 and TRBJ1-5; tentative D call: TRBD1 (5 bases). Trimming took 8 bases from V and 3 from J, leaving 9 bases between them. Germline V gives CDR1 SGHTS, CDR2 YDEGEE. The CDR3 consists of 12 residues. CDR3 sequence (DNA): TGTGCCAGTCAGGGATACAATCAGCCCCAGCATTTT. This encodes CASQGYNQPQHF.

This clonotype was recorded a few times. The J gene is TRBJ2-1, the V gene TRBV5-8; D assignment may be TRBD1 or TRBD2 (8 bases each). The CDR3 contains 16 residues. From germline, CDR1 is SGHTS and CDR2 YDEGEE. Trimming took off 5 bases at V and 2 bases at J, with 17 bases between the two ends. The CDR3 DNA is TGTGCCAGCAGTCGGGAGGGGACAGGAACCTACAATGAGCAGTTCTTC. Translation gives CASSREGTGTYNEQFF.

This chain connects TRBV25-1 to TRBJ1-1; D perhaps matches TRBD1 (6 bases). Germline values: CDR1 MGHDK, CDR2 SYGVNS. V was shortened by 5 bases and J by 1 base, with 14 bases between the two germline ends. The CDR3 totals 15 residues. The CDR3 spells CASSRGGGKNTEAFF. CDR3 bases: TGTGCCAGCAGTCGAGGAGGGGGGAAGAACACTGAAGCTTTCTTT.

This clonotype appeared once. This clone may be a read error of a much larger clone one base away. The V and J genes are TRBV12-3 or TRBV12-4 and TRBJ1-1; D is uncertain. V was cut by 7 bases and J by 3 bases, with 9 bases left in between. CDR3 size: 12 residues. CDR3 in amino acids: CASNRSYTEAFF. CDR3 coding DNA: TGTGCCAGCAATAGGAGCTACACTGAAGCTTTCTTT.

The chain carries TRBV5-1 and TRBJ2-7; 9 nucleotides match TRBD2. This CDR3 spans 16 amino acids. Germline V lookup: CDR1 SGHRS, CDR2 YFSETQ. V dropped 2 bases and J dropped 4; count of bases not matched to a gene: 10. The CDR3 sequence: CASSFGTSGLVYEQYF. CDR3 nucleotide sequence: TGCGCCAGCAGCTTTGGAACTAGCGGGTTGGTGTACGAGCAGTACTTC.